The entry below describes one TCR beta chain. The record originates from a study of blood T cells in healthy people across ages. About the study: The capture of about one barcoded beta molecule per two T cells was achieved by template switching.

With a J-beta primer mix and a sample-barcoded 5' primer, a second PCR ran about 7 to 11 cycles. Each cDNA molecule was tagged by a template-switch adaptor that had 12 random nucleotides. A single record per CDR3 protein comes from TCRdb applying MiXCR to the 5' RACE reads. The sample has around 1,000,000 distinct CDR3 sequences; 20% to 25% are singletons. This CDR3 contains 18 residues. Trimming took off 6 bases at V and 7 bases at J, with 25 bases between the two ends. Germline V gene data show CDR1 as SGHTA and CDR2 as FQGNSA. In addition, the sample was reused for a study of T cells of mothers and their children. As that report states: Several children and their three healthy Caucasian mothers were the donors. Once extracted, all RNA went into cDNA synthesis at about 1.5 ug per 15 ul.

Sequencing was done on a sample of blood. This sequence joins TRBV7-2 and TRBJ1-6; D is possibly TRBD1 (6 bases). The receptor's source is a girl aged 2-15 years in good health. The CDR3 DNA is TGTGCCAGCAGGTCTACCGGGGGGGCGTGGGGGTTAAATTCACCCCTCCACTTT. Amino acid sequence: CASRSTGGAWGLNSPLHF.